Presented here are 20 T cell receptor beta chains from one specimen sequenced in a study of T-cell memory formation after mild COVID-19. TCRdb called the 5' RACE reads again in MiXCR, with one record for every CDR3 protein. The profile shows hundreds of thousands of distinct CDR3 sequences, about 20% of them singletons. The sequenced sample was PBMCs or a T cell subset sorted from them (not recorded which). Receptors originate from an adult woman who had mild COVID-19 (a few samples of this study predate the infection). Cell type and time point are not known.

Concerning this clonotype itself: The DNA is omitted, as the CDR3 cannot be located on it reliably, and the CDR3 follows TCRdb's listing. The chain joins TRBV5-1 to TRBJ2-3; the D call in the table, TRBD1, was not verified against the DNA. Germline V lookup: CDR1 SGHRS, CDR2 YFSETQ. The CDR3 is made up of 16 amino acids, end residues included. This chain's CDR3 is CASSLHQQGGTDTQYF.

V and J are TRBV5-1 and TRBJ2-5; 15 bases are a match to TRBD2. Losses at the gene ends were 4 bases for V and 4 bases for J; bases not matched to a gene: 5. Germline CDR1 reads SGHRS; CDR2 reads YFSETQ. The CDR3 has 16 amino acids. The CDR3 spells CASSRTSGGVRETQYF. In DNA form, the CDR3 reads TGCGCCAGCAGCCGGACTAGCGGGGGGGTAAGAGAGACCCAGTACTTC. Full variable domain (remainder filled in from reference TRBV5-1 and TRBJ2-5): KAGVTQTPRYLIKTRGQQVTLSCSPISGHRSVSWYQQTPGQGLQFLFEYFSETQRNKGNFPGRFSGRQFSNSRSEMNVSTLELGDSALYLCASSRTSGGVRETQYFGPGTRLLVL.

This clonotype was counted a few times. The chain employs TRBV20-1 and TRBJ2-7; D is uncertain. CDR1 DFQATT and CDR2 SNEGSKA come from the germline V gene (reference sequence). CDR3 length: 10 amino acids. Trimming stripped 4 bases from V and 5 bases from J, with 6 bases between. CDR3 DNA sequence: TGCAGTGCTAAGATCCACGAGCAGTACTTC. Its translation is CSAKIHEQYF.

The chain carries TRBV5-1 and TRBJ2-2, with TRBD1 matching 9 bases. The trim removed 5 bases at V and 1 base at J, leaving 6 bases unmatched. The CDR3 is 16 residues long. CDR1 is SGHRS and CDR2 is YFSETQ in the germline V gene. The CDR3, as DNA: TGCGCCAGCAGTCCCGGGACAGGGATGAACACCGGGGAGCTGTTTTTT. Translation gives CASSPGTGMNTGELFF. The full variable domain, its missing parts supplied by reference TRBV5-1 and TRBJ2-2, is KAGVTQTPRYLIKTRGQQVTLSCSPISGHRSVSWYQQTPGQGLQFLFEYFSETQRNKGNFPGRFSGRQFSNSRSEMNVSTLELGDSALYLCASSPGTGMNTGELFFGEGSRLTVL.

This clonotype was observed a handful of times. The V call is TRBV29-1, the J call TRBJ2-7; 7 bases fit TRBD2. The CDR3 length is 14 residues. Germline CDR1 and CDR2: SQVTM and ANQGSEA. V shed 7 bases, J shed 2 bases, and the junction held 11 bases outside the gene matches. This chain's CDR3 is CSAGLGGSTYEQYF. The CDR3, as DNA: TGCAGCGCTGGACTAGGAGGCTCCACCTACGAGCAGTACTTC.

This clonotype was seen a handful of times. This chain links TRBV27 with TRBJ2-5; D is possibly TRBD2 (6 bases). The CDR3 extends over 14 amino acids. Germline loops: CDR1 MNHEY, CDR2 SMNVEV (reference sequence). Trimming took off 5 bases at V and 1 base at J, with 11 bases between the two ends. In nucleotides, the CDR3 is TGTGCCAGCAGTGGGGGACTCTTCCAAGAGACCCAGTACTTC. This sequence encodes CASSGGLFQETQYF.

The gene calls are TRBV24-1 and TRBJ2-4; the match to TRBD2 covers 7 bases. The germline gives CDR1 KGHDR, CDR2 SFDVKD. V gave up 6 bases and J gave up 1 base; unmatched junction bases: 2. The CDR3 loop spans 14 amino acids. The CDR3, as DNA: TGTGCCACCAGTTCCGGGGGGGCCAAAAACATTCAGTACTTC. It specifies CATSSGGAKNIQYF.

V is TRBV11-2 and J is TRBJ2-6; D gene ambiguous. This CDR3 has 15 amino acids. V was pared by 1 base and J by 4 bases, with 8 bases between. CDR1 and CDR2 (germline): SGHAT, FQNNGV. The CDR3 loop reads CASSLVRGGANVLTF. As DNA, the CDR3 is TGTGCCAGCAGCTTAGTCCGTGGGGGGGCCAACGTCCTGACTTTC.

This chain's CDR3 is CASTLRQQQYF. CDR3 DNA sequence: TGTGCCAGCACCCTCCGTCAGCAGCAGTACTTC. This rearrangement joins TRBV7-9 to TRBJ2-7, with D uncertain. Germline CDR1 SEHNR, CDR2 FQNEAQ (reference sequence). V was pared by 7 bases and J by 8 bases, with 12 bases between. This CDR3 has 11 residues.

This clonotype was found a few times. The rearrangement joins TRBV4-2 to TRBJ2-1, with D perhaps matching TRBD1 (5 bases). Germline V gene sequence: CDR1 LGHNA, CDR2 YNFKEQ. The CDR3 is 15 amino acids. V shed 0 bases and J shed 3 bases, with 9 bases lying between them. The CDR3 bases are TGTGCCAGCAGCCAAGATGGTCAGGGCTACAATGAGCAGTTCTTC. Its protein product is CASSQDGQGYNEQFF.

V gene TRBV3-1 combines with J gene TRBJ1-4; D is unclear. The V gene lost 1 base and the J gene lost 10 bases, with 7 bases spanning the gap. Germline V CDR1 and CDR2: LGHDT, YNNKEL (reference sequence). The CDR3 is made up of 12 amino acids. CDR3 loop: CASSQVGRKLFF. CDR3 bases: TGTGCCAGCAGCCAAGTAGGAAGAAAACTGTTTTTT.

The table lists this clonotype with a few counts. The chain has TRBV7-2 and TRBJ2-7, with D perhaps TRBD1 or TRBD2 (5 bases each). This CDR3 has 14 residues. V dropped 5 bases and J dropped 1 base, with 12 bases sitting between them. The germline gives CDR1 SGHTA, CDR2 FQGNSA. CDR3 sequence: CASSTGRGSYEQYF. CDR3 sequence (DNA): TGTGCCAGCAGCACGGGAAGGGGATCCTACGAGCAGTACTTC.

J is TRBJ1-1 and V is TRBV7-9; D is possibly TRBD1 (6 bases). The V end was cut by 0 bases, the J end by 12 bases, with 17 bases between. Germline V gene sequence: CDR1 SEHNR, CDR2 FQNEAQ (reference sequence). The CDR3 has 14 residues. CDR3 DNA: TGTGCCAGCAGCTTAGCAACCGGGACACTACAACCTTTCTTT. Its protein product is CASSLATGTLQPFF.

This sequence joins TRBV6-5 and TRBJ2-7, with 12 bases that match TRBD2. The germline CDR1 and CDR2 sequences are MNHEY and SVGAGI. The V gene end was trimmed by 2 bases and the J gene end by 5 bases; junction bases not matched to a gene: 4. The CDR3 has 15 residues. The CDR3, as DNA: TGTGCCAGCAGTTACCTAGCGGGGGGGCCGGACGAGCAGTACTTC. Residues: CASSYLAGGPDEQYF.

The CDR3 bases are TGTGCCAGCACCAAAACAAGGGGGTTCATGAACACTGAAGCTTTCTTT. Translation: CASTKTRGFMNTEAFF. The J gene is TRBJ1-1, the V gene TRBV11-2; the D gene is possibly TRBD1 (6 bases). The CDR3 loop spans 16 amino acids. The germline gives CDR1 SGHAT, CDR2 FQNNGV. Trimming took 7 bases from V and 0 from J, leaving 18 bases between them.

This chain connects TRBV4-1 to TRBJ2-1, with D possibly being TRBD1 (6 bases). V was pared by 0 bases and J by 2 bases, with 11 bases between. CDR1 MGHRA and CDR2 YSYEKL come from the germline V gene. This CDR3 is built from 16 residues. CDR3 nucleotides: TGCGCCAGCAGCCAAGAAGGGACAACGGCCTACAATGAGCAGTTCTTC. Its translation is CASSQEGTTAYNEQFF.

The chain employs TRBV11-2 and TRBJ2-1; possibly TRBD2 for D (6 bases). Germline assignment: CDR1 SGHAT and CDR2 FQNNGV. V gave up 5 bases and J gave up 7 bases, with 9 bases separating them. This CDR3 contains 12 residues. The DNA for the CDR3 is TGTGCCAGCAGCGCGGAGGGGAATGAGCAGTTCTTC. Translated: CASSAEGNEQFF.

This clonotype has only a few counts. The V call is TRBV19, the J call TRBJ2-3, with 10 bases aligning to TRBD2. Trimming took 4 bases from V and 2 from J; bases not matched to a gene: 3. This CDR3 is 15 amino acids long. The V gene's germline CDR1 is LNHDA and CDR2 SQIVND (reference sequence). CDR3 amino acids: CASSTSGGNTDTQYF. For the CDR3, the DNA is TGTGCCAGTAGTACTAGCGGGGGAAACACAGATACGCAGTATTTT. Full variable domain (rest looked up from reference TRBV19 and TRBJ2-3): DGGITQSPKYLFRKEGQNVTLSCEQNLNHDAMYWYRQDPGQGLRLIYYSQIVNDFQKGDIAEGYSVSREKKESFPLTVTSAQKNPTAFYLCASSTSGGNTDTQYFGPGTRLTVL.

The chain recombines TRBV5-1 with TRBJ1-1; D might be TRBD1 (5 bases). V lost 4 bases to trimming and J lost 3 bases, with 13 bases between them. The CDR3 contains 14 residues. Looked up from germline, CDR1 is SGHRS and CDR2 is YFSETQ. The CDR3 DNA reads TGCGCCAGCAGCCCGGGGGGTCCGTACACTGAAGCTTTCTTT. Translating it yields CASSPGGPYTEAFF.

This chain joins TRBV4-3 and TRBJ2-7; 9 bases match TRBD2. Trimming took 1 base from V and 5 from J; bases not matched to a gene: 6. Germline CDR1 is LGHNA and CDR2 is YSLEER. The CDR3 runs 15 residues. The CDR3 coding sequence is TGCGCCAGCAGCCAAGGACTAGCGGTATGGGACGAGCAGTACTTC. Its protein product is CASSQGLAVWDEQYF.